The 14 T cell receptor beta chains in this list originate from one sample, sequenced in a study of PD-1 blockade in classical Hodgkin lymphoma (dated by TCRdb to 2020 to 2022). To prepare the library, the immunoSEQ multiplex PCR assay was applied. The immuneACCESS repertoire file appears here via TCRdb, limited to in-frame rearrangements. These files lack a portion of the clones; in checked studies, under half of the deficit traces to unresolved V genes, and the cause of the others is not known. The sample table shows 17,000 or so clones, and roughly 86% are seen once. The ten largest clones add up to 8.4% of the sample. Reading the label with the study, this specimen's time point is: newly diagnosed, previously untreated cHL patient sample. The sample comprised peripheral blood mononuclear cells (PBMCs). The receptors shown here come from a human donor with classical Hodgkin lymphoma.

J is TRBJ2-7 and V is TRBV7-8; 9 bases map to TRBD2. CDR3 length equals 18 residues. The V gene end was trimmed by 6 bases and the J gene end by 2 bases; junction bases not matched to a gene: 17. Germline CDR1 reads SGHVS; CDR2 reads FQNEAQ. The CDR3 DNA is TGTGCCAGCAGGCGTTCCGGGCCTAGCGGGGTCCTTACCTACGAGCAGTACTTC. Its translation is CASRRSGPSGVLTYEQYF.

As regards this clone: The junction departs from the called germline gene at one end, perhaps through a read error. This chain uses TRBV5-1 with TRBJ2-7; possible D gene TRBD2, 6 bases. CDR3 size: 14 residues. Germline V gives CDR1 SGHRS, CDR2 YFSETQ. CDR3 amino acids: CASSFPRESYEQYF. The DNA for the CDR3 is TGTGCCAGCAGCTTCCCCCGGGAGTCCTACGAGCAGTACTTC. Full variable domain (rest looked up from reference TRBV5-1 and TRBJ2-7): KAGVTQTPRYLIKTRGQQVTLSCSPISGHRSVSWYQQTPGQGLQFLFEYFSETQRNKGNFPGRFSGRQFSNSRSEMNVSTLELGDSALYLCASSFPRESYEQYFGPGTRLTVT.

V gene TRBV13 combines with J gene TRBJ2-5, with unresolved D. V was cut by 3 bases and J by 1 base, with 3 bases left in between. CDR1 and CDR2 from the germline V gene are PRHDT and FYEKMQ (reference sequence). The CDR3 totals 12 residues. CDR3 protein: CASSLGQETQYF. CDR3 nucleotide sequence: TGTGCCAGCAGCTTGGGCCAAGAGACCCAGTACTTC. Variable domain in full (rest from reference TRBV13 and TRBJ2-5): AAGVIQSPRHLIKEKRETATLKCYPIPRHDTVYWYQQGPGQDPQFLISFYEKMQSDKGSIPDRFSAQQFSDYHSELNMSSLELGDSALYFCASSLGQETQYFGPGTRLLVL.

The sample holds one count of this clone. The chain carries TRBV29-1 and TRBJ1-1; D not resolved. Trimming left V 5 bases short and J 0 bases short, with 4 bases between. Germline assignment: CDR1 SQVTM and CDR2 ANQGSEA. The length of the CDR3 is 11 residues. Written as DNA, the CDR3 is TGCAGCGTTAGGGTGAACACTGAAGCTTTCTTT. Its protein is CSVRVNTEAFF. Filled out from reference TRBV29-1 and TRBJ1-1, the complete variable domain reads SAVISQKPSRDICQRGTSLTIQCQVDSQVTMMFWYRQQPGQSLTLIATANQGSEATYESGFVIDKFPISRPNLTFSTLTVSNMSPEDSSIYLCSVRVNTEAFFGQGTRLTVV.

In DNA form, the CDR3 reads TGTGCCAGCAGCCCCCGGACAGGGGGCGACTATGGCTACACCTTC. This sequence encodes CASSPRTGGDYGYTF. The rearrangement joins TRBV11-2 to TRBJ1-2; TRBD1 agrees at 11 bases. The junction had 5 bases not matched to a gene; V was cut back by 5 bases and J by 3 bases. The CDR3 consists of 15 residues. Germline V gives CDR1 SGHAT, CDR2 FQNNGV. The full variable domain, with the rest looked up from reference TRBV11-2 and TRBJ1-2, is EAGVAQSPRYKIIEKRQSVAFWCNPISGHATLYWYQQILGQGPKLLIQFQNNGVVDDSQLPKDRFSAERLKGVDSTLKIQPAKLEDSAVYLCASSPRTGGDYGYTFGSGTRLTVV.

The V and J genes are TRBV6-6 and TRBJ1-1; the D is unclear. This CDR3 contains 12 residues. V was pared by 4 bases and J by 3 bases, with 6 bases between. From germline, CDR1 is MNHNY and CDR2 SVGAGI (reference sequence). CDR3 bases: TGTGCCAGCAGTTTCAAGGACACTGAAGCTTTCTTT. Translating gives CASSFKDTEAFF.

The CDR3 reads CASSRGLADSYEQYF. Here the CDR3 DNA reads TGTGCCAGCAGCCGTGGACTAGCGGATTCCTACGAGCAGTACTTC. This chain connects TRBV11-1 to TRBJ2-7; 10 bases fit TRBD2. This CDR3 is 15 amino acids long. CDR1 is SGHAT, CDR2 FQDESV, per germline (reference sequence). V was clipped by 5 bases and J by 1 base; unmatched bases: 5.

The chain employs TRBV10-3 and TRBJ2-7; D unresolved. The CDR3 sequence is 14 residues long. CDR1 and CDR2 (germline): ENHRY, SYGVKD. V lost 0 bases to trimming and J lost 4 bases, with 10 bases between them. Written as DNA, the CDR3 is TGTGCCATCAGTGAGTCGGTAGTAGGGTACGAGCAGTACTTC. Translated, it gives CAISESVVGYEQYF.

The chain couples TRBV7-8 to TRBJ1-3, with unresolved D. CDR1 is SGHVS and CDR2 is FQNEAQ in the germline V gene. Trimming removed 1 base at V and 0 bases at J, with 7 bases between. The CDR3 runs 15 residues. The DNA of the CDR3 is TGTGCCAGCAGCTTAGAGGGAAGCTCTGGAAACACCATATATTTT. As protein: CASSLEGSSGNTIYF.

J is TRBJ2-2 and V is TRBV7-9, with TRBD1 identical over 8 bases. After removal of 5 bases from V and 3 bases from J, the junction contained 8 bases not matched to a gene. The germline gives CDR1 SEHNR, CDR2 FQNEAQ (reference sequence). The CDR3 is 16 residues long. The CDR3 here is CASSLPTGGDTGELFF. In DNA form, the CDR3 reads TGTGCCAGCAGCCTACCCACAGGGGGTGACACCGGGGAGCTGTTTTTT.

CDR3 in amino acids: CASSPTVTNEKLFF. CDR3 DNA: TGTGCCAGCAGCCCTACAGTTACTAATGAAAAACTGTTTTTT. V gene TRBV5-5 combines with J gene TRBJ1-4; no clear D. In germline, CDR1 is SGHKS, CDR2 YYEKEE (reference sequence). This CDR3 is built from 14 residues. Trimming took off 4 bases at V and 2 bases at J, with 9 bases between the two ends.

CDR3 bases: TGTGCCAGCAGCTATCCGGGCCCGAAGGGGACCCAGTACTTC. This sequence encodes CASSYPGPKGTQYF. J is TRBJ2-5 and V is TRBV21-1. TRBV21-1 is a documented pseudogene. CDR3 length equals 14 residues.

The V gene is TRBV4-1, the J gene TRBJ2-7; TRBD1 matches at 9 bases. CDR1 is MGHRA and CDR2 is YSYEKL in the germline V gene. The CDR3 sequence is 14 residues long. V was clipped by 3 bases and J by 4 bases; unmatched bases: 4. CDR3 protein: CASSQGQGLYEQYF. CDR3 DNA sequence: TGCGCCAGCAGCCAGGGACAGGGCTTGTACGAGCAGTACTTC.

The chain uses TRBV6-6 and TRBJ1-6; no definite D call. CDR1 and CDR2 from the germline V gene are MNHNY and SVGAGI (reference sequence). The CDR3 contains 15 residues. V lost 2 bases to trimming and J lost 8 bases, with 13 bases between them. CDR3 sequence (DNA): TGTGCCAGCAGTTACAGGTCTGGGGAGGATTCACCCCTCCACTTT. It codes for CASSYRSGEDSPLHF.